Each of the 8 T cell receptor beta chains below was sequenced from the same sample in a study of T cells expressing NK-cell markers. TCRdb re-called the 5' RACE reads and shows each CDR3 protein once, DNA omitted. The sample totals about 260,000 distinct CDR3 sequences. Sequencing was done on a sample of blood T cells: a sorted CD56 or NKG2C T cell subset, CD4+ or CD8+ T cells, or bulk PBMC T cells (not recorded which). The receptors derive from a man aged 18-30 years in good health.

Here the CDR3 reads CASSPRLTGTLTATQYF. The V gene is TRBV9, the J gene TRBJ2-3; TCRdb reports TRBD2, a call that lacks DNA to check it against. The V gene's germline CDR1 is SGDLS and CDR2 YYNGEE. This CDR3 comprises 17 residues.

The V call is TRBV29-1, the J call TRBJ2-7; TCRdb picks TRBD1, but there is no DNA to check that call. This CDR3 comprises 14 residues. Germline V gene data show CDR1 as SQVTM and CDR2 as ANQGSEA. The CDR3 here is CSVETGRGADEQYF.

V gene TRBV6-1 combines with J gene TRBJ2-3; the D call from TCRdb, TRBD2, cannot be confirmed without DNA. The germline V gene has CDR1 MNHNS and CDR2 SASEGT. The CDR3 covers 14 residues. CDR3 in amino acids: CASRLGLVTDTQYF.

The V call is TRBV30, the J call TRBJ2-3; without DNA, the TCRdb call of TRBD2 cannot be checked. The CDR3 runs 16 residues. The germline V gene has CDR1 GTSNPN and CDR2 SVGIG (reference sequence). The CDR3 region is CAWSVLGLASTDTQYF.

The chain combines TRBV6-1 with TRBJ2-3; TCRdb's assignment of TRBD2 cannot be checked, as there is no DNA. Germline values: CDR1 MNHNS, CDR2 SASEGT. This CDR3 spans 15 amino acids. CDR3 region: CASRASREGTDTQYF.

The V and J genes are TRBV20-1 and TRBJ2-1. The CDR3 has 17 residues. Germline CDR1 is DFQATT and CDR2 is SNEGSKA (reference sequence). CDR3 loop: CSATVNFHPSSYNEQFF.

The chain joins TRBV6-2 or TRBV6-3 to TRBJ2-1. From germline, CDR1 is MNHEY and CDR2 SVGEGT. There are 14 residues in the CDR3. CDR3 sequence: CASSYKGAYNEQFF.

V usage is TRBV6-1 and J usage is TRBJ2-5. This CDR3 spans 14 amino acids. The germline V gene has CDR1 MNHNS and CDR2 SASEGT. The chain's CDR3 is CASSLDGRQETQYF.